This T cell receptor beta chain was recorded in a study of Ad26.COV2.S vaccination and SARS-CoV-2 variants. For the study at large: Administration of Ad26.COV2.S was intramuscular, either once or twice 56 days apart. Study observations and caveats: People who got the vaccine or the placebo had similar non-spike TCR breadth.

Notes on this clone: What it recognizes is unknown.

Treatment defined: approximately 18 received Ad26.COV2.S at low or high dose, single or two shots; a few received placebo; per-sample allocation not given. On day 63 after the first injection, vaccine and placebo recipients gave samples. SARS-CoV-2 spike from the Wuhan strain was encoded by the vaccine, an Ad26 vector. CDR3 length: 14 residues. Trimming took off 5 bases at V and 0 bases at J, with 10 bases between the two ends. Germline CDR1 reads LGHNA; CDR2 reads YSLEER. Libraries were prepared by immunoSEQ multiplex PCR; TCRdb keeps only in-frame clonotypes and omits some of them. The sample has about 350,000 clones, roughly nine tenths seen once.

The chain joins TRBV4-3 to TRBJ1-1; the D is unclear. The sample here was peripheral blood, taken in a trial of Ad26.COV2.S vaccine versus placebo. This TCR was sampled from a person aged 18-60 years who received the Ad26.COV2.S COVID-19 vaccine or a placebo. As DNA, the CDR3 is TGCGCCAGCAGCTTAGGGCATGTGAACACTGAAGCTTTCTTT. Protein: CASSLGHVNTEAFF.